The TCR beta chain described here comes from a study of identical twins. The CDR3 is 16 amino acids. The germline gives CDR1 KGHDR, CDR2 SFDVKD. Trimming pared 1 base from V and 6 bases from J, leaving 15 bases between. A single record per CDR3 protein comes from TCRdb applying MiXCR to the 5' RACE reads. The table includes about 810,000 distinct CDR3 sequences, more than 9% detected once. In its sample, this clonotype was seen a few times. The same specimen was also included in a second study, on yellow fever vaccine responses in identical twins.

The material sequenced was PBMCs. This TCR came from a woman in her late teens or twenties in good health. The chain has TRBV24-1 and TRBJ2-1, with D possibly TRBD2 on 6 matching bases. The CDR3: CATSDLGTRLGNEQFF. CDR3 in DNA: TGTGCCACCAGTGATTTAGGGACTCGCCTGGGCAATGAGCAGTTCTTC.